The 27 T cell receptor beta chains presented below share a single source sample, sequenced in a study of vaccination and CD4 T cells after COVID-19 (dated 2022 in TCRdb). The sample's time point, from its label and the paper: late sampling 161 to 241 days after vaccination in three convalescent patients. The sample's treatment or condition label, in plain terms: approximately 9-day PBMC culture with coronavirus spike peptide pools or control peptides (ViraFEST assay). Antigens for these TCRs are unknown. Library preparation was by PCR. Sequencer: Illumina iSeq 100. DNA from cultured CD4+ T cells underwent TCR sequencing with the Oncomine TCR Beta short-read assay at the Johns Hopkins FTIC core. Using fastp trimming at Q25 and MiXCR clonotype assembly, TCRdb reanalyzed the public sequencing data and kept in-frame beta chains. CDR3 protein duplicates are merged, each entry listing the most common genes and DNA. Present in this sample are 20,000 to 25,000 distinct CDR3 sequences, under 40% of which were seen just once. Of the sample, under 10% is held by the ten largest clones.

The starting material was CD4+ T cells from blood, cultured in vitro, obtained about 7 months after SARS-CoV-2 vaccination. All receptors derive from a human donor who had recovered from COVID-19.

The chain has TRBV20-1 and TRBJ1-3, with TRBD1 matching 9 bases. The CDR3 runs to 14 residues. CDR1 is DFQATT, CDR2 SNEGSKA, per germline (reference sequence). V shed 6 bases and J 9 bases; nucleotides not matched to a gene: 12. In DNA form, the CDR3 reads TGCAGTGCGCCCCCGCGGGACAGGGACGGCACCATATATTTT. This codes for CSAPPRDRDGTIYF.

This chain joins TRBV20-1 and TRBJ2-1, with a weak D call TRBD2 (5 bases). The CDR3 has 12 amino acids. Germline V gene lookup returns CDR1 DFQATT and CDR2 SNEGSKA (reference sequence). Trimming removed 7 bases at V and 2 bases at J, with 9 bases between. DNA for the CDR3: TGCAGTGTAATCGGGGCCTACAATGAGCAGTTCTTC. Amino acids: CSVIGAYNEQFF.

In this sample, this clonotype turned up a few times. This rearrangement joins TRBV7-9 to TRBJ2-7, with 11 bases fitting TRBD1. The CDR3 has 14 residues. Trimming at V came to 2 bases and at J to 6 bases, leaving 3 bases not matched to a gene. In germline, CDR1 is SEHNR, CDR2 FQNEAQ (reference sequence). CDR3 nucleotides: TGTGCCAGCAGCTTAACGGGACAGGGGGTCGAGCAGTACTTC. Amino acid sequence: CASSLTGQGVEQYF.

This clonotype showed up just a few times. The J gene is TRBJ1-1, the V gene TRBV7-9, with D maybe TRBD1 (5 bases). The CDR3 is 15 residues long. V was clipped by 5 bases and J by 0 bases, with 13 bases between them. Germline V gene data show CDR1 as SEHNR and CDR2 as FQNEAQ (reference sequence). CDR3 in amino acids: CASSPRDVLNTEAFF. The DNA for the CDR3 is TGTGCCAGCAGCCCCCGGGACGTATTGAACACTGAAGCTTTCTTT.

This chain uses TRBV4-3 with TRBJ1-5; maybe TRBD1 (5 bases). Trimming took off 2 bases at V and 6 bases at J, with 11 bases between the two ends. Germline CDR1 reads LGHNA; CDR2 reads YSLEER. The CDR3 has 14 amino acids. CDR3 amino acids: CASSQHLGVQPQHF. The CDR3 DNA sequence: TGCGCCAGCAGCCAACACCTAGGGGTTCAGCCCCAGCATTTT.

This clonotype came up a few times. The chain employs TRBV7-6 and TRBJ2-3; 9 positions agree with TRBD2. The junction had 11 bases not matched to a gene; V was cut back by 0 bases and J by 4 bases. Germline-derived CDR1 and CDR2 are SGHVS and FNYEAQ. The CDR3 contains 18 residues. CDR3 loop: CASSLATSIAGEADTQYF. CDR3 bases: TGTGCCAGCAGCTTAGCCACCTCAATAGCGGGAGAAGCAGATACGCAGTATTTT.

V usage is TRBV11-3 and J usage is TRBJ2-1; 7 bases are a match to TRBD1. With 5 bases clipped from V and 7 bases from J, the junction kept 5 bases outside the gene matches. The germline CDR1 and CDR2 sequences are SGHNT and YENEEA. This CDR3 is built from 13 residues. The CDR3 reads CASSNRQGNEQFF. DNA for the CDR3: TGTGCCAGCAGCAACCGACAGGGTAATGAGCAGTTCTTC. The full variable domain, in which reference TRBV11-3 and TRBJ2-1 provide the parts outside the CDR3, is EAGVVQSPRYKIIEKKQPVAFWCNPISGHNTLYWYLQNLGQGPELLIRYENEEAVDDSQLPKDRFSAERLKGVDSTLKIQPAELGDSAVYLCASSNRQGNEQFFGPGTRLTVL.

The CDR3 nucleotides read TGTGCCAGCACCGAGACAGGGTTGGGCTATGGCTACACCTTC. Amino acids: CASTETGLGYGYTF. The V and J genes are TRBV6-1 and TRBJ1-2, with TRBD1 matching 7 bases. Germline-derived CDR1 and CDR2 are MNHNS and SASEGT. The CDR3 spans 14 residues. Trimming cost V 7 bases and J 4 bases; bases outside gene matches: 9.

This clonotype was counted between two and nine times. V gene TRBV6-1 combines with J gene TRBJ2-1; 8 bases match TRBD2. The trim removed 5 bases at V and 3 bases at J, leaving 9 bases unmatched. This CDR3 has 16 residues. Germline CDR1 is MNHNS and CDR2 is SASEGT. The DNA of the CDR3 is TGTGCCAGCAGTACACCCGGGGGGGCGGTCTACAATGAGCAGTTCTTC. Protein product: CASSTPGGAVYNEQFF.

The chain employs TRBV6-4 and TRBJ2-3; 7 bases fit TRBD2. Looked up from germline, CDR1 is MRHNA and CDR2 is SNTAGT. V lost 2 bases to trimming and J lost 4 bases; unmatched junction nucleotides: 6. CDR3 length equals 15 residues. The CDR3 region is CASSDSSGSADTQYF. The CDR3 DNA follows: TGTGCCAGCAGTGACAGTAGCGGGTCGGCAGATACGCAGTATTTT.

Only a few counts were recorded for this clonotype. V usage is TRBV15 and J usage is TRBJ2-3; D might be TRBD2 (6 bases). This CDR3 is 16 amino acids long. Germline V gene lookup returns CDR1 LNHNV and CDR2 YYDKDF (reference sequence). Trimming removed 1 base at V and 6 bases at J, with 17 bases between. This CDR3 is CATSRARLGGYDTQYF. Here the CDR3 DNA reads TGTGCCACCAGCAGAGCGCGACTAGGTGGATACGATACGCAGTATTTT.

The rearrangement links TRBV7-2 to TRBJ1-2; D is undetermined. Trimming shortened V by 1 base and J by 0 bases, and 6 bases separated the two germline ends. The CDR3 is 14 residues long. Germline V lookup: CDR1 SGHTA, CDR2 FQGNSA. The CDR3, as DNA: TGTGCCAGCAGCTTAGATTTAGCTAACTATGGCTACACCTTC. It yields the protein CASSLDLANYGYTF.

This clonotype was counted a few times. The V gene is TRBV21-1, the J gene TRBJ2-7; the D call in the table, TRBD2, was not verified against the DNA. TRBV21-1 represents a pseudogene. The CDR3 is made up of 15 amino acids. CDR3 in amino acids: CASSAGTSGTYEQYF. The CDR3 coding sequence is TGTGCCAGCAGCGCAGGGACTAGCGGGACCTACGAGCAGTACTTC.

This clonotype has a handful of counts. This chain uses TRBV20-1 with TRBJ2-7, with TRBD2 matching 14 bases. The length of the CDR3 is 15 residues. The germline V gene has CDR1 DFQATT and CDR2 SNEGSKA (reference sequence). After removal of 0 bases from V and 7 bases from J, the junction contained 5 bases not matched to a gene. CDR3 DNA sequence: TGCAGTGCTAGAGAAAGACTAGCGGGAGGGTTAGAGCAGTACTTC. This gives the protein CSARERLAGGLEQYF.

This clonotype has more than one count but fewer than ten. This chain uses TRBV20-1 with TRBJ2-1; no definite D call. V lost 6 bases to trimming and J lost 0 bases, with 12 bases between them. The CDR3 loop spans 14 amino acids. In germline, CDR1 is DFQATT, CDR2 SNEGSKA (reference sequence). DNA of the CDR3: TGCAGTGCCCTGAACCGGAGCTCCTACAATGAGCAGTTCTTC. Amino acid sequence: CSALNRSSYNEQFF.

The chain uses TRBV20-1 and TRBJ1-2; D call uncertain. V lost 0 bases to trimming and J lost 2 bases, with 7 bases between them. The germline V gene has CDR1 DFQATT and CDR2 SNEGSKA (reference sequence). The CDR3 runs 13 residues. This CDR3 reads CSARDGRNYGYTF. In DNA, the CDR3 is TGCAGTGCTAGAGATGGACGGAACTATGGCTACACCTTC.

The chain is built from TRBV6-1 and TRBJ1-2, with D maybe TRBD1 (6 bases). V lost 1 base, J lost 0 bases, and 9 bases lay in between. CDR3 length: 15 residues. Germline CDR1 and CDR2: MNHNS and SASEGT. CDR3 amino acids: CASSEGTVSNYGYTF. CDR3 coding DNA: TGTGCCAGCAGTGAAGGGACAGTCTCTAACTATGGCTACACCTTC.

The CDR3: CAISESVGETQYF. DNA for the CDR3: TGTGCCATCAGTGAGTCGGTGGGGGAGACCCAGTACTTC. The gene calls are TRBV10-3 and TRBJ2-5; D not certain. The CDR3 has 13 amino acids. The germline CDR1 and CDR2 sequences are ENHRY and SYGVKD. V was shortened by 0 bases and J by 5 bases, with 7 bases between the two germline ends.

The chain joins TRBV19 to TRBJ1-2; D is perhaps TRBD1 (5 bases). The germline V and J ends were trimmed by 7 bases and 4 bases, with 13 bases remaining between them. Germline V lookup: CDR1 LNHDA, CDR2 SQIVND (reference sequence). The CDR3 consists of 13 residues. Here the CDR3 reads CASTTGASYGYTF. CDR3 DNA: TGTGCCAGTACAACCGGGGCAAGCTATGGCTACACCTTC.

V is TRBV28 and J is TRBJ1-1; 10 nucleotides line up with TRBD1. Looked up from germline, CDR1 is MDHEN and CDR2 is SYDVKM. The CDR3 has 16 residues. Germline trimming cut 4 bases from V and 4 bases from J; bases unmatched to any gene: 9. CDR3 DNA: TGTGCCAGCAGTTCCTCTACGACAGGGGGCCCCACTGAAGCTTTCTTT. The encoded protein is CASSSSTTGGPTEAFF.

The chain is built from TRBV7-2 and TRBJ2-7, with a tentative D call TRBD2 (6 bases). The ends were cut back, 1 base at V and 6 bases at J, with 10 bases in the middle. The CDR3 is 13 residues long. Per the germline V gene, CDR1 is SGHTA and CDR2 is FQGNSA. The CDR3 region is CASSLEAGFEQYF. For the CDR3, the DNA is TGTGCCAGCAGCTTAGAGGCGGGATTCGAGCAGTACTTC.

This chain links TRBV28 with TRBJ2-1, with D uncertain. The CDR3 consists of 11 residues. The germline V gene encodes CDR1 MDHEN and CDR2 SYDVKM. V dropped 2 bases and J dropped 9 bases, with 5 bases sitting between them. CDR3 sequence reads: CASSLQFEQFF. CDR3 coding DNA: TGTGCCAGCAGTTTACAGTTTGAGCAGTTCTTC.

There are a few counts of this clonotype. The chain combines TRBV20-1 with TRBJ2-5, with 10 nucleotides matching TRBD2. This CDR3 comprises 16 residues. CDR1 is DFQATT, CDR2 SNEGSKA, per germline (reference sequence). After removal of 3 bases from V and 1 base from J, the junction contained 8 bases not matched to a gene. The CDR3 DNA follows: TGCAGTGCTAGCCCCCCTAGCGGGAGTCTCCAAGAGACCCAGTACTTC. As protein: CSASPPSGSLQETQYF.

This chain uses TRBV29-1 with TRBJ1-1; perhaps TRBD1 as D (6 bases). Trimming removed 7 bases at V and 1 base at J, with 13 bases between. From germline, CDR1 is SQVTM and CDR2 ANQGSEA. This CDR3 is built from 13 residues. The CDR3, as DNA: TGCAGCGCCCCCCGGGACACGAACACTGAAGCTTTCTTT. This encodes CSAPRDTNTEAFF.

This sequence joins TRBV7-2 and TRBJ1-3; D is possibly TRBD1 (5 bases). This CDR3 has 14 residues. The V end was cut by 6 bases, the J end by 3 bases, with 12 bases between. Germline CDR1 reads SGHTA; CDR2 reads FQGNSA. DNA of the CDR3: TGTGCCAGCAGACCAACGAGGGGTGGAAACACCATATATTTT. This gives the protein CASRPTRGGNTIYF.

CDR3 in amino acids: CSARIAGKWDTQYF. CDR3 in DNA: TGCAGTGCTAGAATAGCGGGCAAGTGGGATACGCAGTATTTT. The chain is built from TRBV20-1 and TRBJ2-3; TRBD2 matches at 7 bases. The CDR3 is 14 residues long. The V segment lost 2 bases and the J segment 6 bases; nucleotides outside the gene matches: 8. The germline CDR1 and CDR2 sequences are DFQATT and SNEGSKA (reference sequence).

This clonotype was picked up a small number of times. The chain employs TRBV5-4 and TRBJ2-6; no clear D gene. The CDR3 consists of 15 residues. Germline V gives CDR1 SGHNT, CDR2 YYREEE (reference sequence). V gave up 4 bases and J gave up 2 bases, with 10 bases separating them. The CDR3 here is CASSIFGPGANVLTF. The CDR3 bases are TGTGCCAGCAGCATTTTCGGCCCTGGGGCCAACGTCCTGACTTTC. Full variable domain (missing parts from reference TRBV5-4 and TRBJ2-6): ETGVTQSPTHLIKTRGQQVTLRCSSQSGHNTVSWYQQALGQGPQFIFQYYREEENGRGNFPPRFSGLQFPNYSSELNVNALELDDSALYLCASSIFGPGANVLTFGAGSRLTVL.